This T cell receptor beta chain was sequenced in a study of shared clonotypes between healthy human individuals. Points from the study as a whole: Naive CD4 clonotypes overlapped across a few donors at approximately 5%. Clonotypes which were not shared had lower generation probabilities than clonotypes that all four donors shared. Generally, estimated richness proved larger in naive subsets than it did in memory subsets.

Comments on this clone: Its cognate antigen is unknown.

The CDR3 length is 15 residues. The V end lost 5 bases, the J end lost 4 bases, and 17 bases lay between the germline ends. Germline CDR1 LGHNA, CDR2 YNFKEQ. Assay: immunoSEQ multiplex PCR; the TCRdb copy retains only in-frame clones and omits some. This table has over 700,000 clones, over 60% appearing once. The sequence came from a woman aged 25 to 39 in good health. The chain employs TRBV4-2 and TRBJ1-2; D possibly corresponds to TRBD1 (5 bases). Sequencing used memory CD4+ T cells sorted from blood. Subset described: CD45RA-negative fraction. The CDR3 sequence: CASSLGGTVFYGYTF. Written as DNA, the CDR3 is TGTGCCAGCAGCTTGGGAGGGACTGTTTTCTATGGCTACACCTTC.